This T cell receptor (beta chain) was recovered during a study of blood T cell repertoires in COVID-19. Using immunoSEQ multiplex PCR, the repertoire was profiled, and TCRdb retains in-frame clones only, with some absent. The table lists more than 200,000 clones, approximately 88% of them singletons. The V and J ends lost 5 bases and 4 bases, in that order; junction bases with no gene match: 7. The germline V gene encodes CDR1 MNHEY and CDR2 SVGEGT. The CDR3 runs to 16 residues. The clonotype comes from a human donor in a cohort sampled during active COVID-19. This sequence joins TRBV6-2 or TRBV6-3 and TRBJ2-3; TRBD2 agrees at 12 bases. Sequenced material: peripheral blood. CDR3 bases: TGTGCCAGCAGTCCCAACCGACTAGCGGGAGCAGATACGCAGTATTTT. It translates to CASSPNRLAGADTQYF.